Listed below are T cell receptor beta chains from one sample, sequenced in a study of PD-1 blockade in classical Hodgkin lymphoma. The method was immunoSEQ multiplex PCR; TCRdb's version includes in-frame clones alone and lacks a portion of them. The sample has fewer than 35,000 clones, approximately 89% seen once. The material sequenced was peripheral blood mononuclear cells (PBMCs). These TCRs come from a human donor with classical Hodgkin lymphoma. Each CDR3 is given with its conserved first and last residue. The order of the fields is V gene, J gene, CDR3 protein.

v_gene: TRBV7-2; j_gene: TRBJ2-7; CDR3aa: CASSLVGTGLDEQYF
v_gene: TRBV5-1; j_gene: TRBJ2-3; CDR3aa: CASSPGQNTDTQYF
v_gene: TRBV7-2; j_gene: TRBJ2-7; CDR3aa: CASSLPSGRAWEQYF
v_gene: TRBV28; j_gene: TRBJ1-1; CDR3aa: CASSLQRAEAFF
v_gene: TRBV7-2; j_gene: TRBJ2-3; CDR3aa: CASSNSGRANTDTQYF
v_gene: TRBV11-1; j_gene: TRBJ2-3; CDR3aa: CASSLVAGGFTDTQYF
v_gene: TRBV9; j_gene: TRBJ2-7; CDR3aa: CASSVGVGAGGIDEQYF
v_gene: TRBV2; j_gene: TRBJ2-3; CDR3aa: CASSVLGYSTDTQYF
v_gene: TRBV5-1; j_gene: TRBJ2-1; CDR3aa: CASSPVDFYNEQFF
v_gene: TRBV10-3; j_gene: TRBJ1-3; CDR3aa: CAISEQGFSGNTIYF